This record looks at one T cell receptor beta chain sequence and its context. This entry belongs to a study of shared clonotypes between healthy human individuals. Data came from immunoSEQ multiplex PCR; TCRdb stores just in-frame clones and leaves some out. This repertoire shows 1.6 million or so clones, around 97% found once; its top ten account for over 1%. This clonotype was obtained from a man aged 25 to 45 in good health. The sequenced sample was naive CD4+ T cells sorted from blood. As to subset: CD45RA+ positively selected.

The CDR3 nucleotides read TGTGCCAGCAACTCCGAGTGGGAACTAGGCTACACCGGGGAGCTGTTTTTT. Translation: CASNSEWELGYTGELFF. The chain carries TRBV28 and TRBJ2-2; a weak D match, TRBD2 (5 bases). Germline CDR1 is MDHEN and CDR2 is SYDVKM. V dropped 7 bases and J dropped 3 bases, with 21 bases sitting between them. The CDR3 length is 17 residues.